This entry lists 21 T cell receptor beta chains sequenced from one sample in a study of shared clonotypes between healthy human individuals. Repertoires were generated with immunoSEQ multiplex PCR, while TCRdb's copy carries only in-frame clones and drops some. This sample has under 2,500,000 clones, with 95% found just once. The sequenced material came from naive CD4+ T cells sorted from blood. The subset: CD45RA+ positively selected. These receptors originate from a man aged 18 to 30 in good health.

This clone has only one observation. The rearrangement uses TRBV6-5 and TRBJ1-5; D is perhaps TRBD1 (5 bases). CDR3 length: 14 residues. Trimming removed 5 bases from V and 5 bases from J, with 13 bases in between. Germline-derived CDR1 and CDR2 are MNHEY and SVGAGI. CDR3 sequence reads: CASSRDPSYQPQHF. CDR3 coding DNA: TGTGCCAGCAGTCGGGACCCTTCGTATCAGCCCCAGCATTTT.

The V and J genes are TRBV6-1 and TRBJ2-3; D might be TRBD1 (5 bases). Germline CDR1 MNHNS, CDR2 SASEGT. The CDR3 is 14 residues long. Trimming left V 7 bases short and J 3 bases short, with 14 bases between. CDR3 nucleotide sequence: TGTGCCAGCAACGACAGAGGATGGACAGATACGCAGTATTTT. Translated: CASNDRGWTDTQYF.

The chain is built from TRBV25-1 and TRBJ2-2; possible D gene TRBD1, 7 bases. The CDR3 has 14 residues. Germline V CDR1 and CDR2: MGHDK, SYGVNS. V was trimmed by 4 bases and J by 5 bases, leaving 11 bases between them. The CDR3 spells CASSATGRTGELFF. The CDR3 DNA sequence: TGTGCCAGCAGTGCGACAGGGAGGACCGGGGAGCTGTTTTTT.

Notes on this clone: Other DNA variants within this sample encode the same CDR3. The rearrangement uses TRBV10-3 and TRBJ1-3; maybe TRBD1 (5 bases). Per germline, CDR1 ENHRY and CDR2 SYGVKD. V shed 10 bases and J shed 2 bases, with 9 bases lying between them. The CDR3 is made up of 12 amino acids. Here the CDR3 reads CATQGTGNTIYF. The CDR3 bases are TGTGCCACCCAGGGTACTGGAAACACCATATATTTT.

The chain links TRBV18 to TRBJ1-5; 12 nucleotides agree with TRBD1. V lost 3 bases and J lost 4; bases outside the gene matches: 1. The CDR3 extends over 15 amino acids. The germline gives CDR1 KGHSH, CDR2 LQKENI. The chain's CDR3 is CASSPGQGANQPQHF. In nucleotides, the CDR3 is TGTGCCAGCTCACCGGGACAGGGGGCGAATCAGCCCCAGCATTTT.

A note on this clone: Different DNA sequences within this sample yield the same CDR3. The chain joins TRBV5-1 to TRBJ2-5; 7 bases match TRBD2. Germline V gene sequence: CDR1 SGHRS, CDR2 YFSETQ. The trim removed 0 bases at V and 7 bases at J, leaving 3 bases unmatched. This CDR3 comprises 13 residues. DNA for the CDR3: TGCGCCAGCAGCTTGGGACTAGCAGGGACCCAGTACTTC. This translates into CASSLGLAGTQYF.

Concerning this clone itself: Additional DNA sequences in this sample encode the identical CDR3. The J gene is TRBJ2-7, the V gene TRBV27; tentatively, D is TRBD2 (5 bases). The CDR3 contains 12 residues. The ends were cut back, 3 bases at V and 6 bases at J, with 9 bases in the middle. CDR1 and CDR2 from the germline V gene are MNHEY and SMNVEV (reference sequence). The CDR3 sequence is CASSFSRGEQYF. CDR3 DNA: TGTGCCAGCAGTTTCTCCCGGGGCGAGCAGTACTTC.

V gene TRBV30 combines with J gene TRBJ2-7; no reliable D call. With 2 bases removed from V and 3 bases from J, the gap between germline ends came to 14 bases. This CDR3 is 14 amino acids long. From germline, CDR1 is GTSNPN and CDR2 SVGIG (reference sequence). The chain's CDR3 is CAWSLVTPNYEQYF. The CDR3 bases are TGTGCCTGGAGTCTCGTGACCCCAAACTACGAGCAGTACTTC.

The chain uses TRBV6-1 and TRBJ1-2; no definite D call. The V and J ends lost 3 bases and 3 bases respectively, with 8 bases between them. Germline V gene lookup returns CDR1 MNHNS and CDR2 SASEGT. CDR3 length equals 13 residues. CDR3 coding DNA: TGTGCCAGCAGTGAGGGGTGGTACTATGGCTACACCTTC. Protein: CASSEGWYYGYTF.

The V call is TRBV2, the J call TRBJ2-2; D is unresolved. The CDR3 runs to 13 residues. Germline V gives CDR1 SNHLY, CDR2 FYNNEI. Between the trimmed V and J ends, which lost 4 bases and 5 bases, there was a span of 8 bases. Written as DNA, the CDR3 is TGTGCCAGCAGTGCGACCAGAACCGGGGAGCTGTTTTTT. This codes for CASSATRTGELFF.

This clone was detected once. The V call is TRBV19, the J call TRBJ2-3; TRBD2 might be the D (5 bases). Trimming took off 3 bases at V and 8 bases at J, with 12 bases between the two ends. Germline CDR1 LNHDA, CDR2 SQIVND (reference sequence). CDR3 length equals 13 residues. CDR3 sequence (DNA): TGTGCCAGTAGTATGGGAGCCCTCGGTACGCAGTATTTT. This codes for CASSMGALGTQYF. Full variable domain (outside the CDR3, taken from reference TRBV19 and TRBJ2-3): DGGITQSPKYLFRKEGQNVTLSCEQNLNHDAMYWYRQDPGQGLRLIYYSQIVNDFQKGDIAEGYSVSREKKESFPLTVTSAQKNPTAFYLCASSMGALGTQYFGPGTRLTVL.

V gene TRBV7-2 combines with J gene TRBJ2-1; TRBD2 matches at 11 bases. The CDR3 spans 16 residues. The V segment lost 0 bases and the J segment 4 bases; nucleotides outside the gene matches: 2. Per the germline V gene, CDR1 is SGHTA and CDR2 is FQGNSA. The CDR3 reads CASSLAVAGGYNEQFF. CDR3 DNA: TGTGCCAGCAGCTTAGCGGTAGCGGGGGGGTACAATGAGCAGTTCTTC.

This chain's CDR3 is CASSLASPPSIAKNIQYF. CDR3 coding DNA: TGTGCCAGCAGCTTGGCTTCACCTCCGAGCATAGCCAAAAACATTCAGTACTTC. The gene calls are TRBV11-2 and TRBJ2-4; no clear D gene. This CDR3 is built from 18 residues. Between the trimmed V and J ends, which lost 3 bases and 0 bases, there was a span of 18 bases. Germline V gene lookup returns CDR1 SGHAT and CDR2 FQNNGV.

The chain couples TRBV28 to TRBJ2-7, with D perhaps matching TRBD2 (6 bases). The V end lost 6 bases, the J end lost 5 bases, and 23 bases lay between the germline ends. Germline loops: CDR1 MDHEN, CDR2 SYDVKM. The CDR3 is 16 residues long. The CDR3 is CASSLGRIWGRDEQYF. CDR3 sequence (DNA): TGTGCCAGCAGCCTGGGGAGGATTTGGGGTCGGGACGAGCAGTACTTC.

Concerning this clone: Additional DNA sequences in this sample encode the identical CDR3. The chain recombines TRBV20-1 with TRBJ2-7; D is perhaps TRBD2 (5 bases). The germline V gene encodes CDR1 DFQATT and CDR2 SNEGSKA (reference sequence). The CDR3 is 10 amino acids. V lost 5 bases to trimming and J lost 5 bases, with 7 bases between them. This chain's CDR3 is CSASRDEQYF. The CDR3 DNA follows: TGCAGTGCTTCGAGGGACGAGCAGTACTTC.

The chain links TRBV7-6 to TRBJ1-1, with D perhaps matching TRBD1 (5 bases). Germline assignment: CDR1 SGHVS and CDR2 FNYEAQ. The CDR3 is made up of 13 amino acids. Trimming left V 1 base short and J 12 bases short, with 15 bases between. CDR3 sequence reads: CASSLDAGRGSFF. The CDR3 DNA sequence: TGTGCCAGCAGCTTAGACGCGGGGCGCGGATCTTTCTTT.

The chain carries TRBV6-6 and TRBJ2-3; maybe TRBD1 (5 bases). V was shortened by 8 bases and J by 0 bases, with 15 bases between the two germline ends. This CDR3 region has 15 residues. Germline lookup yields CDR1 MNHNY and CDR2 SVGAGI (reference sequence). The CDR3 protein is CASLRQPLSTDTQYF. The DNA for the CDR3 is TGTGCCAGCCTACGACAGCCGCTCAGCACAGATACGCAGTATTTT.

The J gene is TRBJ1-2, the V gene TRBV28; D ambiguous. Germline V CDR1 and CDR2: MDHEN, SYDVKM. This CDR3 contains 11 residues. Trimming left V 9 bases short and J 0 bases short, with 5 bases between. CDR3 region: CASFTNYGYTF. The DNA of the CDR3 is TGTGCCAGTTTTACTAACTATGGCTACACCTTC.

As concerns this clone: Other DNA sequences within the sample encode an identical CDR3. This chain connects TRBV5-1 to TRBJ1-1, with 8 bases fitting TRBD1. The germline CDR1 and CDR2 sequences are SGHRS and YFSETQ. V dropped 0 bases and J dropped 5; count of bases not matched to a gene: 3. This CDR3 is 14 amino acids long. The CDR3 loop reads CASSLDRGRTEAFF. Here the CDR3 DNA reads TGCGCCAGCAGCTTGGACAGGGGGAGGACTGAAGCTTTCTTT.

The chain recombines TRBV28 with TRBJ1-3; D is unclear. Deletions cut 6 bases from V and 8 bases from J, with 14 bases between. This CDR3 comprises 13 residues. CDR1 and CDR2 (germline): MDHEN, SYDVKM. The CDR3 loop reads CASSAQGRDTIYF. The CDR3 coding sequence is TGTGCCAGCAGCGCACAAGGTCGGGACACCATATATTTT.

This rearrangement joins TRBV5-1 to TRBJ2-1; D possibly corresponds to TRBD2 (6 bases). This CDR3 is built from 19 residues. Germline loops: CDR1 SGHRS, CDR2 YFSETQ. V was cut by 3 bases and J by 0 bases, with 22 bases left in between. CDR3 sequence: CASSWDFSWGLSSYNEQFF. CDR3 bases: TGCGCCAGCAGCTGGGACTTCAGTTGGGGCCTCAGCTCCTACAATGAGCAGTTCTTC.